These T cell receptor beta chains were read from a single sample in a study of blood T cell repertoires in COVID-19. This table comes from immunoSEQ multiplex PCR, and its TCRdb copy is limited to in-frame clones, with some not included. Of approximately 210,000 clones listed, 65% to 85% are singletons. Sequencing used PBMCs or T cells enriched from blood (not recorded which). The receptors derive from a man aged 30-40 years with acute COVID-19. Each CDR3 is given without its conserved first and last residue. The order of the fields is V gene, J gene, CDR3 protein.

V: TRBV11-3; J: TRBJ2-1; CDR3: ASSRGLAGGANEQF
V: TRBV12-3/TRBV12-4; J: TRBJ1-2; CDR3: ATQTTLEGYT
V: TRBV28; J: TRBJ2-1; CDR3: ASSFGPNPRNEQF
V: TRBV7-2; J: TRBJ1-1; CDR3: ASSLAGGNTEAF
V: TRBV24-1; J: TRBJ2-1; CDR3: ATSDSPGDEQF
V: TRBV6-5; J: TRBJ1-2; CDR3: ASTWDSNYGYT
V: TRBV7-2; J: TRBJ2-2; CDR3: ASRTPGAGGSTGELF
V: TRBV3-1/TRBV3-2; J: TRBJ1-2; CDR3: ASSQAGIVGYT
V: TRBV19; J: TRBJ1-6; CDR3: ASRAGVSPLH
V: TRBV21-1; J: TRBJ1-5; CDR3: ASSKGVKGGGNQPQH
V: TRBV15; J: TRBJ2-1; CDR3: ATARGGPSYNEQF
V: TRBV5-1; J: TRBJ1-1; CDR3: ASSLVVSGGTGQAF
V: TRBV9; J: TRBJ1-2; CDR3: ASSVGNVGGSGYT
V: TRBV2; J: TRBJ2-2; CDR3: ASSEAPQTGELF
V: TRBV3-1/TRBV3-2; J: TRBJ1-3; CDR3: ASRTGNTIY
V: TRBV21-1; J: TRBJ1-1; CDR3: ASSNPLVRGQSTEAF
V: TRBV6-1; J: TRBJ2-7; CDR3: ASSEPAGGLYEQY
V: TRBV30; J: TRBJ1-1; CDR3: AWSLRGDTEAF
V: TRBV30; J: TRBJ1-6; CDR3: AWGPFGQFNSPLH
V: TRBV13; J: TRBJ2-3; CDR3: ASSLRGGDTQY
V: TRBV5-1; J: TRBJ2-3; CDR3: ASSLGLAGGARTDTQY
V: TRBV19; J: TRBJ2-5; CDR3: ASSPLDSQETQY
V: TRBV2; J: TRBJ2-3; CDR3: ASSGMSGIPDTQY
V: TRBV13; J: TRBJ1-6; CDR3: ASSSSGGSYNSPLH
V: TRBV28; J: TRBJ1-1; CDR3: ASRERGPTEAF
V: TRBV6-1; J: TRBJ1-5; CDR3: ASSEPSGGSNQPQH
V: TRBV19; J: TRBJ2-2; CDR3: ASSITPNTGELF
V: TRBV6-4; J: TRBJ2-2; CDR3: ASSDRGDTGELF
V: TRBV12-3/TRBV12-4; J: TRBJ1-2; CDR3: ASRLTGVQGYT
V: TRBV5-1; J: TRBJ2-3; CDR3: ASSHGGSSTDTQY
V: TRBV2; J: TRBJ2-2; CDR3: ASSEALLAGHPGELF
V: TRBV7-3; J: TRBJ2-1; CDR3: ASSQALAGGPGEQF
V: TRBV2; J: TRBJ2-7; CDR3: ASSERSSTYEQY
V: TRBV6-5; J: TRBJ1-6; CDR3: ASSPDSDYSPLH
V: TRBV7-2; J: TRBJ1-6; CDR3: ASSLVSGGSPLH
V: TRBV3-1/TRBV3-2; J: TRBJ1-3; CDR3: ASSQDQGSGNTIY
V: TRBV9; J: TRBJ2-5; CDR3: ASSVAEYQETQY
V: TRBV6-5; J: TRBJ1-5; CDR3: ASNQPGQPQH
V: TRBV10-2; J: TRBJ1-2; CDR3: ASSEVPKGDGYT
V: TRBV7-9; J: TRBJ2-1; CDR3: ASSLGTGGRGEQF
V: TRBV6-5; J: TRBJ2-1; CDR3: ASSRAGSYNEQF